The sequence of this TCR beta chain was determined in a study of cytomegalovirus exposure and HLA in healthy donors. Study summary: Sequencing of some 200 million T cells in an earlier analysis found roughly 120 million unique TCR beta sequences. Findings of the study overall: Follow-up analysis found HLA locus-dependent TCR association rates, highest for DRB1 and lowest for HLA-C. Cytomegalovirus association was listed for about 150 TCR beta chains. Later analysis revealed greater clonal expansion in HLA-associated TCR beta chains than in equally common others.

The PCR contained 60 Vbeta and 13 Jbeta primers. Using immunoSEQ multiplex PCR, the repertoire was profiled, and TCRdb retains in-frame clones only, with some absent. Of 200,000 to 250,000 clones in the sample, approximately 84% are singletons; the top ten hold 0.55% to 0.7%. This clone was detected only a few times. The antigen is unknown. Per the germline V gene, CDR1 is KGHSH and CDR2 is LQKENI. Trimming took 3 bases from V and 3 from J; bases not matched to a gene: 9. The CDR3 is 16 amino acids. This receptor was identified in a woman between 40 and 50 years old in good health and CMV-seronegative. The rearrangement links TRBV18 to TRBJ1-1; 8 bases align to TRBD1. Sequenced material: PBMCs. CDR3 loop: CASSPVPQGADTEAFF. In DNA form, the CDR3 reads TGTGCCAGCTCACCCGTTCCGCAGGGGGCGGACACTGAAGCTTTCTTT.